A selection of T cell receptor beta chains follows, all from one sample in a study of human T cells and chemical hapten exposure. TCRdb re-derived calls from the RACE reads in MiXCR, one entry per CDR3 protein. This table holds some 81,000 distinct CDR3 sequences, roughly 7.1% found once. The sequencing here drew on whole blood, taken in connection with sensitization to the hapten diphenylcyclopropenone (DPC). The receptors derive from a young woman with alopecia areata. Some clones in this sample may be carry-over from other donors' samples. The CDR3 runs from the conserved cysteine through the conserved F or W. The order of the fields is clone size, D gene, V gene, J gene, CDR3 protein, CDR3 DNA. D genes are given only for firm matches. The size entry is marked missing in some rows and otherwise reads once, few, many or a size class.

clone_size: few
d_call: -
v_call: TRBV24-1
j_call: TRBJ2-3
cdr3_aa: CATSDPTGLNGDTQYF
cdr3_nt: TGTGCCACCAGTGATCCTACAGGGTTGAACGGAGATACGCAGTATTTT

clone_size: -
d_call: -
v_call: TRBV12-3/TRBV12-4
j_call: TRBJ2-7
cdr3_aa: CASSQTTYEQYF
cdr3_nt: TGTGCCAGCAGTCAGACTACCTACGAGCAGTACTTC

clone_size: few
d_call: -
v_call: TRBV7-9
j_call: TRBJ1-4
cdr3_aa: CASSLRGANEKLFF
cdr3_nt: TGTGCCAGCAGCTTACGAGGAGCTAATGAAAAACTGTTTTTT

clone_size: few
d_call: -
v_call: TRBV3-1
j_call: TRBJ1-1
cdr3_aa: CASSQDRVGTEAFF
cdr3_nt: TGTGCCAGCAGCCAAGATAGGGTTGGCACTGAAGCTTTCTTT

clone_size: few
d_call: TRBD1
v_call: TRBV12-3/TRBV12-4
j_call: TRBJ1-2
cdr3_aa: CASQGAVTQNGYTF
cdr3_nt: TGTGCCAGTCAGGGGGCAGTGACTCAAAATGGCTACACCTTC

clone_size: few
d_call: TRBD1
v_call: TRBV27
j_call: TRBJ2-3
cdr3_aa: CASSLSTGEDTQYF
cdr3_nt: TGTGCCAGCAGTTTATCGACAGGGGAGGATACGCAGTATTTT

clone_size: many
d_call: -
v_call: TRBV30
j_call: TRBJ1-1
cdr3_aa: CAWSPGTSNTEAFF
cdr3_nt: TGTGCCTGGAGCCCCGGGACATCGAACACTGAAGCTTTCTTT

clone_size: few
d_call: -
v_call: TRBV12-3/TRBV12-4
j_call: TRBJ1-3
cdr3_aa: CASSRPGYSGNTIYF
cdr3_nt: TGTGCCAGCAGTCGCCCAGGGTACTCTGGAAACACCATATATTTT

clone_size: few
d_call: -
v_call: TRBV12-3/TRBV12-4
j_call: TRBJ1-4
cdr3_aa: CASALGGQNEKLFF
cdr3_nt: TGTGCCAGCGCCCTAGGGGGACAAAATGAAAAACTGTTTTTT

clone_size: many
d_call: -
v_call: TRBV6-1
j_call: TRBJ2-3
cdr3_aa: CASSEFVKATDTQYF
cdr3_nt: TGTGCCAGCAGTGAGTTTGTAAAGGCTACAGATACGCAGTATTTT

clone_size: many
d_call: -
v_call: TRBV29-1
j_call: TRBJ2-2
cdr3_aa: CSVSGYTGELFF
cdr3_nt: TGCAGCGTTTCAGGGTACACCGGGGAGCTGTTTTTT

clone_size: many
d_call: TRBD2
v_call: TRBV6-6
j_call: TRBJ2-2
cdr3_aa: CASSQDIAGNTGELFF
cdr3_nt: TGTGCCAGCAGTCAGGATATAGCGGGGAACACCGGGGAGCTGTTTTTT

clone_size: many
d_call: -
v_call: TRBV9
j_call: TRBJ2-1
cdr3_aa: CASSVGRGAPNEQFF
cdr3_nt: TGTGCCAGCAGCGTAGGACGGGGGGCACCCAATGAGCAGTTCTTC

clone_size: -
d_call: -
v_call: TRBV7-3
j_call: TRBJ1-1
cdr3_aa: CASSPGGAEAFF
cdr3_nt: TGTGCCAGCAGCCCCGGGGGTGCAGAGGCTTTCTTT

clone_size: many
d_call: -
v_call: TRBV2
j_call: TRBJ2-1
cdr3_aa: CASSTRQAGGEQFF
cdr3_nt: TGTGCCAGCAGCACCCGACAGGCCGGAGGTGAGCAGTTCTTC

clone_size: many
d_call: -
v_call: TRBV20-1
j_call: TRBJ2-1
cdr3_aa: CSARGQYNEQFF
cdr3_nt: TGCAGTGCTAGAGGGCAGTACAATGAGCAGTTCTTC

clone_size: many
d_call: -
v_call: TRBV5-5
j_call: TRBJ2-5
cdr3_aa: CASSLERRAGRQETQYF
cdr3_nt: TGTGCCAGCAGCTTGGAGCGGAGGGCGGGGAGGCAAGAGACCCAGTACTTC

clone_size: few
d_call: -
v_call: TRBV4-1
j_call: TRBJ1-6
cdr3_aa: CASSPTGSGGNSPLHF
cdr3_nt: TGCGCCAGCAGCCCCACAGGGTCGGGGGGTAATTCACCCCTCCACTTT

clone_size: many
d_call: TRBD1
v_call: TRBV7-2
j_call: TRBJ1-2
cdr3_aa: CASSPWTGGSYTF
cdr3_nt: TGTGCCAGCAGCCCCTGGACAGGGGGAAGCTACACCTTC

clone_size: many
d_call: -
v_call: TRBV12-3/TRBV12-4
j_call: TRBJ1-6
cdr3_aa: CASSFGGSYNSPLHF
cdr3_nt: TGTGCCAGCAGTTTCGGGGGGTCCTATAATTCACCCCTCCACTTT

clone_size: -
d_call: TRBD1
v_call: TRBV2
j_call: TRBJ1-6
cdr3_aa: CASSVTGGISPLHF
cdr3_nt: TGTGCCAGCAGTGTGACAGGGGGAATTTCACCCCTCCACTTT

clone_size: -
d_call: -
v_call: TRBV30
j_call: TRBJ1-1
cdr3_aa: CACSGGSMNTEAFF
cdr3_nt: TGTGCCTGCTCCGGGGGGAGCATGAACACTGAAGCTTTCTTT

clone_size: many
d_call: TRBD2
v_call: TRBV12-3/TRBV12-4
j_call: TRBJ2-1
cdr3_aa: CASSLAASGEQFF
cdr3_nt: TGTGCCAGCAGCCTAGCGGCTAGCGGGGAGCAGTTCTTC

clone_size: many
d_call: -
v_call: TRBV12-3/TRBV12-4
j_call: TRBJ1-5
cdr3_aa: CASSRPITNQPQHF
cdr3_nt: TGTGCCAGCAGTCGCCCGATTACCAATCAGCCCCAGCATTTT

clone_size: few
d_call: -
v_call: TRBV12-3/TRBV12-4
j_call: TRBJ1-1
cdr3_aa: CASSLAEQTNTEAFF
cdr3_nt: TGTGCCAGCAGTCTGGCGGAACAGACGAACACTGAAGCTTTCTTT

clone_size: few
d_call: TRBD2
v_call: TRBV7-3
j_call: TRBJ2-2
cdr3_aa: CASSSGLAEGGELFF
cdr3_nt: TGTGCCAGCAGCTCAGGACTAGCGGAGGGAGGGGAGCTGTTTTTT

clone_size: few
d_call: TRBD1
v_call: TRBV27
j_call: TRBJ1-5
cdr3_aa: CASSLTSGGVGNQPQHF
cdr3_nt: TGTGCCAGCAGTTTAACGTCAGGGGGCGTAGGCAATCAGCCCCAGCATTTT

clone_size: -
d_call: -
v_call: TRBV6-1
j_call: TRBJ1-2
cdr3_aa: CASSEGGPGRIFYGYTF
cdr3_nt: TGTGCCAGCAGTGAAGGGGGGCCGGGACGGATCTTCTATGGCTACACCTTC

clone_size: many
d_call: -
v_call: TRBV10-3
j_call: TRBJ1-5
cdr3_aa: CAISESLPSLVEPQHF
cdr3_nt: TGTGCCATCAGTGAGTCCCTACCTTCGTTGGTGGAGCCCCAGCATTTT

clone_size: few
d_call: -
v_call: TRBV20-1
j_call: TRBJ1-2
cdr3_aa: CSATPAGAANYGYTF
cdr3_nt: TGCAGTGCCACCCCCGCAGGGGCGGCTAACTATGGCTACACCTTC

clone_size: -
d_call: -
v_call: TRBV9
j_call: TRBJ2-7
cdr3_aa: CASSVDWGAYEQYF
cdr3_nt: TGTGCCAGCAGCGTAGATTGGGGAGCCTACGAGCAGTACTTC

clone_size: many
d_call: -
v_call: TRBV2
j_call: TRBJ2-5
cdr3_aa: CASRGLEETQYF
cdr3_nt: TGTGCCAGCCGAGGACTGGAAGAGACCCAGTACTTC

clone_size: many
d_call: TRBD1
v_call: TRBV20-1
j_call: TRBJ2-7
cdr3_aa: CSAGPGQGRYEQYF
cdr3_nt: TGCAGTGCTGGACCGGGACAGGGCCGCTACGAGCAGTACTTC

clone_size: many
d_call: -
v_call: TRBV5-5
j_call: TRBJ1-1
cdr3_aa: CASSGVSRGTEAFF
cdr3_nt: TGTGCCAGCAGCGGCGTTTCCAGGGGCACTGAAGCTTTCTTT

clone_size: -
d_call: -
v_call: TRBV20-1
j_call: TRBJ1-5
cdr3_aa: CSAIADRQDQPQHF
cdr3_nt: TGCAGTGCCATAGCCGACAGGCAGGATCAGCCCCAGCATTTT

clone_size: few
d_call: TRBD2
v_call: TRBV6-5
j_call: TRBJ2-5
cdr3_aa: CASSPGGLQTQYF
cdr3_nt: TGTGCCAGCAGCCCGGGGGGTTTGCAGACCCAGTACTTC

clone_size: many
d_call: TRBD1
v_call: TRBV3-1
j_call: TRBJ1-2
cdr3_aa: CASSPGRGDYGYTF
cdr3_nt: TGTGCCAGCAGCCCGGGCAGGGGGGACTATGGCTACACCTTC

clone_size: few
d_call: -
v_call: TRBV3-1
j_call: TRBJ1-1
cdr3_aa: CASSQTGSTEAFF
cdr3_nt: TGTGCCAGCAGCCAAACGGGAAGCACTGAAGCTTTCTTT

clone_size: -
d_call: -
v_call: TRBV30
j_call: TRBJ2-6
cdr3_aa: CARDLGGANVLTF
cdr3_nt: TGTGCCCGGGACTTGGGAGGGGCCAACGTCCTGACTTTC

clone_size: many
d_call: -
v_call: TRBV29-1
j_call: TRBJ2-3
cdr3_aa: CSVEGQEGWDTQYF
cdr3_nt: TGCAGCGTTGAAGGTCAAGAGGGTTGGGATACGCAGTATTTT

clone_size: many
d_call: -
v_call: TRBV5-6
j_call: TRBJ1-1
cdr3_aa: CASSSLGETEKNTEAFF
cdr3_nt: TGTGCCAGCAGCTCCCTTGGGGAGACAGAGAAGAACACTGAAGCTTTCTTT

clone_size: many
d_call: TRBD1
v_call: TRBV7-2
j_call: TRBJ1-1
cdr3_aa: CASSPRTGWSTEAFF
cdr3_nt: TGTGCCAGCAGCCCCCGGACAGGCTGGAGCACTGAAGCTTTCTTT

clone_size: -
d_call: TRBD1
v_call: TRBV6-1
j_call: TRBJ2-6
cdr3_aa: CASSVTGTGSGANVLTF
cdr3_nt: TGTGCCAGCAGTGTAACAGGGACAGGCTCTGGGGCCAACGTCCTGACTTTC

clone_size: many
d_call: -
v_call: TRBV27
j_call: TRBJ2-3
cdr3_aa: CASSLGVWTDTQYF
cdr3_nt: TGTGCCAGCAGTTTAGGGGTATGGACAGATACGCAGTATTTT

clone_size: many
d_call: TRBD1
v_call: TRBV29-1
j_call: TRBJ1-1
cdr3_aa: CSVDRDRGWDSTEAFF
cdr3_nt: TGCAGCGTAGACCGGGACAGGGGATGGGATTCCACTGAAGCTTTCTTT